A selection of T cell receptor beta chains follows, all from one sample in a study of technical replicates of blood from a few donors. Sequencing was performed with immunoSEQ multiplex PCR; in TCRdb, only in-frame clones are kept and a portion is missing. The sample holds 15,000 or so clones, approximately 86% seen once. Input material: PBMCs. The receptors were sampled from a human donor in good health. The CDR3 runs from the conserved cysteine through the conserved F or W. Fields, in order: clone size, V gene, D gene, J gene, CDR3 DNA, CDR3 protein. D genes are given only for firm matches. Not every row has a clone size; where given, it reads once, few, many or a size class.

>NA|TRBV18|NA|TRBJ1-4
TGTGCCAGCTCACCTCGGGGGGGTAATGAAAAACTGTTTTTT
CASSPRGGNEKLFF
>few|TRBV19|NA|TRBJ2-7
TGTGCCAGTAAGGGACACCGAACGGGCGAGCAGTACTTC
CASKGHRTGEQYF
>NA|TRBV10-3|TRBD2|TRBJ2-5
TGTGCCATCTCAAGTAGGGAGGGCGAGACCCAGTACTTC
CAISSREGETQYF
>NA|TRBV6-5|NA|TRBJ2-5
TGTGCCAGCAGTTATGATGCAGGGGGGGAGACCCAGTACTTC
CASSYDAGGETQYF
>few|TRBV19|NA|TRBJ1-2
TGTGCCAGTAGTATAGTTCCCGAGACAGCAGATTATGGCTACACCTTC
CASSIVPETADYGYTF
>NA|TRBV5-4|TRBD2|TRBJ2-7
TGTGCCAGCAGGTCCAGCGGGAGCTCCTACGAGCAGTACTTC
CASRSSGSSYEQYF
>NA|TRBV14|TRBD1|TRBJ2-5
TGTGCCAGCAGTCCCGGGACAGGGGGAAGGGAGACCCAGTACTTC
CASSPGTGGRETQYF
>NA|TRBV10-3|NA|TRBJ2-4
TGTGCCGCAGGGGAGGGGGAAATGGGACAACGGGACATTCAGTACTTC
CAAGEGEMGQRDIQYF
>NA|TRBV2|NA|TRBJ2-1
TGTGCCAGCCTGGCAGCGAGCTCCTACAATGAGCAGTTCTTC
CASLAASSYNEQFF
>NA|TRBV11-2|NA|TRBJ2-3
TGTGCCAGCAGCTTAGCGGTTTTGAGCGGGCCACACACAGATACGCAGTATTTT
CASSLAVLSGPHTDTQYF
>NA|TRBV25-1|NA|TRBJ2-7
TGTGCCAGCAGTGAGGACACTAGCCAATACGAGCAGTACTTC
CASSEDTSQYEQYF
>medium-sized|TRBV19|TRBD2|TRBJ2-1
TGTGCCAGTAGTATAGCTAGCGGGGGCTCGGGAGGCAATGAGCAGTTCTTC
CASSIASGGSGGNEQFF
>NA|TRBV6-5|TRBD1|TRBJ1-2
TGTGCCAGCAGTTTCCGACAGGGAACTCTATCATATGGCTACACCTTC
CASSFRQGTLSYGYTF
>NA|TRBV19|NA|TRBJ2-1
TGTGCCAGTAGTTCGGACAGCTCCTACAATGAGCAGTTCTTC
CASSSDSSYNEQFF
>once|TRBV27|TRBD1|TRBJ2-7
TGTGCCAGCAGCTTACAGGGGGCGGGCTCCTACGAGCAGTACTTC
CASSLQGAGSYEQYF
>once|TRBV10-3|TRBD2|TRBJ2-3
TGTGCCATCAGGTCGACTAGCGGGGGAGCTAGCACAGATACGCAGTATTTT
CAIRSTSGGASTDTQYF
>few|TRBV28|NA|TRBJ1-2
TGTGCCAGCAGTTTAGAACAGGTCCGTTTTGGCTACACCTTC
CASSLEQVRFGYTF
>NA|TRBV23-1|NA|TRBJ2-7
TGCGCCAGCAGTGACCAAGGGACTCACTACGAGCAGTACTTC
CASSDQGTHYEQYF
>few|TRBV19|NA|TRBJ1-5
TGTGCCAGTAGTATGAAGGGTTGGGGAGGCAATCAGCCCCAGCATTTT
CASSMKGWGGNQPQHF
>NA|TRBV4-1|NA|TRBJ2-7
TGCGCCAGCACCTCTGACAGTAACGAGCAGTACTTC
CASTSDSNEQYF
>NA|TRBV7-3|NA|TRBJ2-5
TGTGCCAGCAGCCCCGGGGTTGTCAAGTTTCAAGAGACCCAGTACTTC
CASSPGVVKFQETQYF
>NA|TRBV2|TRBD1|TRBJ2-7
TGTGCCAGCAGTGAATACGGGACAGCCTCCTACGAGCAGTACTTC
CASSEYGTASYEQYF
>NA|TRBV7-9|TRBD2|TRBJ2-3
TGTGCCAGCAGCTCGCTAGCGGAGGGGACCACAGATACGCAGTATTTT
CASSSLAEGTTDTQYF
>NA|TRBV6-1|TRBD1|TRBJ2-3
TGTGCCAGCAGTGAAGGGACAGGGGTGGATACGCAGTATTTT
CASSEGTGVDTQYF
>once|TRBV7-9|TRBD1|TRBJ2-2
TGTGCCAGCAGCGCGGGACAGGGCCTCGGGGAGCTGTTTTTT
CASSAGQGLGELFF
>NA|TRBV13|TRBD2|TRBJ2-7
TGTGCCAGCAACGCGGCTAGCGGGTACGAGCAGTACTTC
CASNAASGYEQYF
>NA|TRBV25-1|NA|TRBJ1-3
TGTGCCAGCAGCAACAGGGCCGGAAACACCATATATTTT
CASSNRAGNTIYF
>NA|TRBV14|NA|TRBJ1-2
TGTGCCAGCAGCCAACAGGGCACAAATGGCTACACCTTC
CASSQQGTNGYTF
>NA|TRBV23-1|TRBD1|TRBJ2-7
TGCGCCAGCAGTCAATCCAAAGACAGGGTGGGATACGAGCAGTACTTC
CASSQSKDRVGYEQYF
>NA|TRBV2|NA|TRBJ1-1
TGTGCCAGCACGGGGACTGAAGCTTTCTTT
CASTGTEAFF
>NA|TRBV27|NA|TRBJ1-5
TGTGCCAGCAGTACAGGGCCCAATCAGCCCCAGCATTTT
CASSTGPNQPQHF
>NA|TRBV2|TRBD2|TRBJ2-1
TGTGCCAGCAAGCTAGCGGGATATGCTGAGCAGTTCTTC
CASKLAGYAEQFF
>NA|TRBV4-2|TRBD2|TRBJ2-1
TGTGCCAGCAGCCAAGCAGTCCGAGCGGGAGGGCCATGGCAGTTCTTC
CASSQAVRAGGPWQFF
>NA|TRBV7-8|TRBD1|TRBJ1-4
TGTGCCAGCAGCTTCCCCGGGACAGGACCCAATGAAAAACTGTTTTTT
CASSFPGTGPNEKLFF
>NA|TRBV5-1|TRBD2|TRBJ2-3
TGCGCCAGCCGGGGGGCTAGCGGGGCCACAGATACGCAGTATTTT
CASRGASGATDTQYF
>NA|TRBV27|NA|TRBJ2-2
TGTGCCAGCAGTTGGCAGCGCCACACCGGGGAGCTGTTTTTT
CASSWQRHTGELFF
>NA|TRBV19|TRBD2|TRBJ2-1
TGTGCCAGTAGTTCAAGACTAGCGGGAGGGGCTGAGCAGTTCTTC
CASSSRLAGGAEQFF